This paragraph covers one T cell receptor (beta chain) sequence. Its matching antigen is unknown. This sample stems from a study of cytomegalovirus exposure and HLA in healthy donors. Study-level findings and limits: Reported findings show TCR beta sequences accurately forecast HLA-A and HLA-B alleles in most subjects. A later analysis found TCR association rates differed by HLA locus, highest for DRB1 and lowest for HLA-C. In an earlier analysis, in some 500 donors, most V segments appeared productive either ~87% or ~30% of the time.

Primers included in the PCR were 60 Vbeta and 13 Jbeta primers. This table comes from immunoSEQ multiplex PCR, and its TCRdb copy is limited to in-frame clones, with some not included. This table has about 160,000 clones, around 79% appearing once. This CDR3 has 16 amino acids. The J segment lost 3 bases and the V segment lost 1 base, leaving 9 bases of the junction unmatched. Germline CDR1 reads MGHRA; CDR2 reads YSYEKL. Sequenced: PBMCs. The rearrangement uses TRBV4-1 and TRBJ2-7; 7 positions match TRBD2. The TCR was taken from a man younger than 30 in good health and CMV-seronegative. CDR3 protein: CASSQVAASGSYEQYF. As DNA, the CDR3 is TGCGCCAGCAGCCAAGTTGCCGCTAGCGGAAGCTACGAGCAGTACTTC.